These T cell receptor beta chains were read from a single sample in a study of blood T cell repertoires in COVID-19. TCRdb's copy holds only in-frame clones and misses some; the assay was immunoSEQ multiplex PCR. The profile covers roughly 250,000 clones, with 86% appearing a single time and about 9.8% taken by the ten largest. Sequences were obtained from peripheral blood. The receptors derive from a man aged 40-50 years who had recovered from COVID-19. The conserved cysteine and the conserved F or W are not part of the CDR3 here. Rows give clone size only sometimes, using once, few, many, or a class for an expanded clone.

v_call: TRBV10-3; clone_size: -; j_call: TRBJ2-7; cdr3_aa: AISGLKHHYEQY
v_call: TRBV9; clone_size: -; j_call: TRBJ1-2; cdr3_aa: ASTDSQGYGYT
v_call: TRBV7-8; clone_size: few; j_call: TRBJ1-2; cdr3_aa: ASSYYDGDYGYT
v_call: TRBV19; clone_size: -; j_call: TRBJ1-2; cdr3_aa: ASSSGQGNYGYT
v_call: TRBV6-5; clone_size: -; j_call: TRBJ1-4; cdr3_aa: ASSYGGSNEKLF
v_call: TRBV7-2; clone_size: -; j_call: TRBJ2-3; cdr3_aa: ASSRGERMADTQY
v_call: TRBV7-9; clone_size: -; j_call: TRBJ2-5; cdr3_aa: ASSWRGETQY
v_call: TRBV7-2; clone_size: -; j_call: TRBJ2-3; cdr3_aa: ASSATLDTQY
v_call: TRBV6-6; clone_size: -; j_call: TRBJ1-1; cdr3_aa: ASSLIGQGALVYTEAF
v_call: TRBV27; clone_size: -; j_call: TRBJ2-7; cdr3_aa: ASIGGYEQY
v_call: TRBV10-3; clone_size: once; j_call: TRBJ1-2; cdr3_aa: AISESRINYGYT
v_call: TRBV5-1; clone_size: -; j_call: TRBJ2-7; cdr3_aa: ASSWDRAYEQY
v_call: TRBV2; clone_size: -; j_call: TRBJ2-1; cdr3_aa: ASSGTSGRYNEQF
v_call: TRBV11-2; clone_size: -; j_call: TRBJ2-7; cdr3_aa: ASSFRDRNYEQY